A selection of T cell receptor beta chains follows, all from one sample in a study of OX40 agonist ivuxolimab in advanced cancers. Using immunoSEQ multiplex PCR, the repertoire was profiled, and TCRdb retains in-frame clones only, with some absent. The table has 90,000 to 120,000 clones, around 90% seen once; the top ten hold 1.2%. The source material was CD4+ or CD8+ T cells sorted from blood, sampled in a trial of the OX40 agonist ivuxolimab. The receptors here all came from an adult with an advanced solid tumor such as melanoma, head and neck, liver or kidney cancer. CDR3s include the opening cysteine and the closing phenylalanine or tryptophan. D genes are given only for firm matches. Clone size, where shown, is once, few, many, or a class for clones that have expanded.

j_call v_call d_call clone_size cdr3_aa cdr3_nt
TRBJ1-2 TRBV9 TRBD1 . CASSVELGQGPNYGYTF TGTGCCAGCAGCGTAGAGCTGGGACAGGGTCCTAACTATGGCTACACCTTC
TRBJ2-7 TRBV6-5 . . CASSYRDGAYEQYF TGTGCCAGCAGTTACCGGGACGGAGCCTACGAGCAGTACTTC
TRBJ1-1 TRBV5-5 TRBD1 . CASSSGTGNTEAFF TGTGCCAGCAGCTCCGGGACAGGGAACACTGAAGCTTTCTTT
TRBJ1-1 TRBV5-1 . . CASSQLQGTNTEAFF TGCGCCAGCAGCCAATTACAGGGTACGAACACTGAAGCTTTCTTT
TRBJ2-1 TRBV28 . . CASSRVGGVRSYNEQFF TGTGCCAGCAGTCGTGTAGGGGGAGTCCGCTCCTACAATGAGCAGTTCTTC
TRBJ1-2 TRBV7-2 . . CASSLDRWNYGYTF TGTGCCAGCAGCTTAGACAGATGGAACTATGGCTACACCTTC
TRBJ1-1 TRBV7-9 . . CASSLEGEAFF TGTGCCAGCAGCTTAGAGGGTGAAGCTTTCTTT
TRBJ2-1 TRBV7-9 TRBD1 . CASSLGTGQGAYNEQFF TGTGCCAGCAGCTTAGGGACCGGACAGGGGGCCTACAATGAGCAGTTCTTC
TRBJ2-3 TRBV7-9 . . CASSRPRAELGTQYF TGTGCCAGCAGCCGACCCAGGGCGGAACTTGGTACGCAGTATTTT
TRBJ2-1 TRBV30 . . CAWGELGHNEQFF TGTGCCTGGGGGGAGCTAGGCCACAATGAGCAGTTCTTC
TRBJ2-1 TRBV21-1 . once CASSKGQSSYNEQFF TGTGCCAGCAGCAAAGGACAGAGCTCCTACAATGAGCAGTTCTTC
TRBJ2-7 TRBV7-2 . . CASSPQGGAYEQYF TGTGCCAGCAGCCCCCAGGGGGGAGCCTACGAGCAGTACTTC
TRBJ1-2 TRBV6-5 TRBD1 . CASRSTGGLDYGYTF TGTGCCAGCAGGTCCACAGGGGGACTAGACTATGGCTACACCTTC
TRBJ2-5 TRBV2 . . CASSSNRVVETQYF TGTGCCAGCAGTTCCAACAGGGTCGTGGAGACCCAGTACTTC
TRBJ2-2 TRBV30 TRBD2 . CAWSNLAGDTGELFF TGTGCCTGGAGTAATCTAGCGGGAGACACCGGGGAGCTGTTTTTT
TRBJ2-5 TRBV6-4 . . CASSADIWQYF TGTGCCAGCAGTGCTGACATTTGGCAGTACTTC
TRBJ1-1 TRBV5-4 TRBD1 . CASSLGGGAGGTEAFF TGTGCCAGCAGCTTGGGTGGCGGGGCAGGGGGCACTGAAGCTTTCTTT
TRBJ2-7 TRBV5-1 . . CASSGGTEHELLYF TGCGCCAGCAGCGGAGGGACAGAACATGAACTTCTGTACTTC
TRBJ1-6 TRBV11-1 . . CASSPTRDNSPLHF TGTGCCAGCAGCCCGACACGGGATAATTCACCCCTCCACTTT
TRBJ2-5 TRBV5-1 . . CASTGGARETQYF TGCGCCAGCACCGGCGGGGCGAGGGAGACCCAGTACTTC
TRBJ1-1 TRBV5-8 . once CASSPGDGTEAFF TGTGCCAGCAGCCCTGGGGACGGCACTGAAGCTTTCTTT
TRBJ1-3 TRBV6-6 . . CASSFLEGSGNTIYF TGTGCCAGCAGTTTCCTCGAGGGTTCTGGAAACACCATATATTTT
TRBJ1-4 TRBV27 . . CASSLSSIRSSGEKLFF TGTGCCAGCAGTTTATCATCAATCCGCAGTTCGGGTGAAAAACTGTTTTTT
TRBJ1-1 TRBV5-6 . . CASSPERVGTEAFF TGTGCCAGCAGCCCTGAGAGGGTGGGCACTGAAGCTTTCTTT
TRBJ1-6 TRBV5-4 . . CASSSFRDGHNSPLHF TGTGCCAGCAGCTCATTTCGGGACGGACATAATTCACCCCTCCACTTT
TRBJ1-1 TRBV30 . . CAWSADSHTEAFF TGTGCCTGGAGTGCCGACAGTCACACTGAAGCTTTCTTT
TRBJ2-1 TRBV6-6 TRBD1 . CASSSTPTGANEQFF TGTGCCAGCAGTTCAACTCCGACAGGGGCCAATGAGCAGTTCTTC
TRBJ2-1 TRBV10-3 . . CAIKASGLNNEQFF TGTGCCATCAAGGCTTCAGGGCTTAACAATGAGCAGTTCTTC
TRBJ2-4 TRBV6-6 TRBD1 . CASSPTGGTKNIQYF TGTGCCAGCAGTCCCACAGGGGGTACCAAAAACATTCAGTACTTC
TRBJ1-6 TRBV6-1 TRBD1 . CASSVQGEDSPLHF TGTGCCAGCAGTGTACAGGGGGAGGATTCACCCCTCCACTTT
TRBJ2-5 TRBV5-4 TRBD2 . CASSLAGGNQETQYF TGTGCCAGCAGCTTGGCGGGAGGGAACCAAGAGACCCAGTACTTC
TRBJ1-5 TRBV2 TRBD1 . CASSDYRGMDQPQHF TGTGCCAGCAGTGACTACAGGGGGATGGATCAGCCCCAGCATTTT
TRBJ2-7 TRBV28 TRBD1 . CASTPPPGQGMYEQYF TGTGCCAGCACCCCCCCACCGGGACAGGGGATGTACGAGCAGTACTTC
TRBJ2-7 TRBV5-1 . . CASRETPRSSYEQYF TGCGCCAGCAGGGAGACTCCGAGGAGCTCCTACGAGCAGTACTTC
TRBJ2-4 TRBV28 . . CASRRLGGRNLLAKNIQYF TGTGCCAGCAGGCGGTTGGGGGGCCGGAACCTTCTAGCCAAAAACATTCAGTACTTC
TRBJ1-4 TRBV28 TRBD1 . CASRPTGVTNEKLFF TGTGCCAGCAGACCTACAGGGGTAACTAATGAAAAACTGTTTTTT
TRBJ1-1 TRBV10-2 . . CASSDPQGITEAFF TGCGCCAGCAGTGATCCCCAGGGGATCACTGAAGCTTTCTTT
TRBJ2-7 TRBV7-8 TRBD1 . CASSMDRGPYEQYF TGTGCCAGCAGCATGGACAGGGGCCCCTACGAGCAGTACTTC
TRBJ1-5 TRBV11-2 . . CASSLDGGMGQPQHF TGTGCCAGCAGCTTAGATGGCGGGATGGGTCAGCCCCAGCATTTT
TRBJ1-1 TRBV5-1 TRBD1 few CASSSLGQGTSEAFF TGCGCCAGCAGCAGTTTAGGACAGGGAACTTCTGAAGCTTTCTTT
TRBJ2-7 TRBV27 . . CASSFHSLSYEQYF TGTGCCAGCAGTTTTCACTCTCTATCCTACGAGCAGTACTTC
TRBJ2-2 TRBV9 . . CASSVAGNTGELFF TGTGCCAGCAGCGTAGCAGGGAACACCGGGGAGCTGTTTTTT
TRBJ2-3 TRBV6-1 TRBD2 once CASLAGVIGDTQYF TGTGCCAGTTTAGCGGGAGTAATCGGAGATACGCAGTATTTT
TRBJ1-4 TRBV6-1 TRBD1 . CASSEMTGNEKLFF TGTGCCAGCAGTGAAATGACAGGGAATGAAAAACTGTTTTTT
TRBJ2-7 TRBV11-2 . . CASSLDIREQYF TGTGCCAGCAGCTTAGATATACGAGAGCAGTACTTC
TRBJ1-3 TRBV10-3 . . CATQRLSTSGNTIYF TGTGCCACCCAGCGCCTATCTACCTCTGGAAACACCATATATTTT
TRBJ2-1 TRBV10-1 TRBD2 . CASSQTSTSYNEQFF TGCGCCAGCAGCCAGACTAGCACCTCCTACAATGAGCAGTTCTTC
TRBJ2-3 TRBV27 TRBD1 . CASRRGGSDTQYF TGTGCCAGCAGGAGAGGGGGCTCAGATACGCAGTATTTT
TRBJ1-5 TRBV19 TRBD1 few CASKDRGNQPQHF TGTGCCAGTAAGGACAGGGGGAATCAGCCCCAGCATTTT
TRBJ2-1 TRBV7-8 TRBD2 . CASSLFGLAGAISYNEQFF TGTGCCAGCAGCTTATTCGGGCTAGCGGGAGCCATCTCCTACAATGAGCAGTTCTTC
TRBJ2-5 TRBV19 TRBD2 . CASSPPAGPQETQYF TGTGCCAGTAGCCCCCCAGCGGGGCCCCAAGAGACCCAGTACTTC
TRBJ1-2 TRBV6-6 . . CASRDDRRSFYTF TGTGCCAGCAGGGACGACAGGAGGTCGTTCTACACCTTC
TRBJ2-2 TRBV11-3 TRBD1 . CASSLDSGQGVNTGELFF TGTGCCAGCAGCTTAGATTCTGGACAGGGTGTGAACACCGGGGAGCTGTTTTTT
TRBJ2-2 TRBV2 TRBD1 . CARTKDRDTGELFF TGTGCCCGAACTAAGGACAGGGACACCGGGGAGCTGTTTTTT
TRBJ2-1 TRBV7-2 . . CASSFSPTGPPHNEQFF TGTGCCAGCAGCTTCTCCCCTACGGGACCCCCCCACAATGAGCAGTTCTTC